The text below deals with one T cell receptor beta chain. TCRdb re-called the 5' RACE reads and shows each CDR3 protein once, DNA omitted. The sample table sets out about 200,000 distinct CDR3 sequences. This CDR3 comprises 15 residues. Germline V gene sequence: CDR1 ENHRY, CDR2 SYGVKD. The data belong to a study of monozygotic twins with inflammatory bowel disease. The chain combines TRBV10-3 with TRBJ1-2; TCRdb returns TRBD1, unconfirmable since there is no DNA. The sample consisted of blood. This TCR was sampled from a human donor with ulcerative colitis or Crohn's disease, or a healthy co-twin of an affected twin (not recorded which). The CDR3 loop reads CAISERVDRGYGYTF.